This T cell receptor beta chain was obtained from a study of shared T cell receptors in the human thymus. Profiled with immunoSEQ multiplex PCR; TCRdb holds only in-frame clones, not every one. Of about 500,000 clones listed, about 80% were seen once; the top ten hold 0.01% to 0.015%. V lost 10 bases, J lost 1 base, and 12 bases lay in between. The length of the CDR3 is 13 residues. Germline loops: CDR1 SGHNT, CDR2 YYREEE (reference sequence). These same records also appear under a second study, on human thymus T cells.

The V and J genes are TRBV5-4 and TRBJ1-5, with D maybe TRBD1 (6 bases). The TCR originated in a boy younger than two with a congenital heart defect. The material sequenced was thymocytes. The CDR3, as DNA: TGTGCCGTACAGGGCGAGAGCAATCAGCCCCAGCATTTT. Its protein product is CAVQGESNQPQHF.